This T cell receptor (beta chain) comes out of a study of metastatic and nonmetastatic thyroid tumors. Study information: A comparison of repertoires was made across blood and tumor or nodule tissue from malignant and benign thyroid patients. Points from the study as a whole: Within blood and tumor, benign nodules reportedly had significantly lower TCR beta diversity than malignant thyroid tumors did.

Thyroid surgery had not been preceded by any treatment in any patient. Per the original data handling: Between-group CDR3 differences, defined by clinicopathological status, yielded a distant-metastasis classifier for papillary thyroid cancer. Using MiXCR, TCRdb reanalyzed the PCR reads. V and J calls and clone size were set by TCRdb, not the authors. The sample includes about 6,900 clones, around 38% of them seen just once. Relative to its sample, this clone is medium-sized. The antigen is undetermined. The CDR3 is 13 residues long. The germline V gene encodes CDR1 LNHDA and CDR2 SQIVND (reference sequence). The V gene end was trimmed by 6 bases and the J gene end by 0 bases; junction bases not matched to a gene: 1.

The chain recombines TRBV19 with TRBJ1-2, with TRBD1 identical over 7 bases. This receptor was taken from a female donor with papillary thyroid cancer or a benign thyroid nodule (not recorded which). Some clones in this sample may be carry-over from other donors' samples. The sample was tumor tissue. The CDR3 region has the DNA TGTGCCAGTAGAGACAGGGCTAACTATGGCTACACCTTC. This codes for CASRDRANYGYTF.